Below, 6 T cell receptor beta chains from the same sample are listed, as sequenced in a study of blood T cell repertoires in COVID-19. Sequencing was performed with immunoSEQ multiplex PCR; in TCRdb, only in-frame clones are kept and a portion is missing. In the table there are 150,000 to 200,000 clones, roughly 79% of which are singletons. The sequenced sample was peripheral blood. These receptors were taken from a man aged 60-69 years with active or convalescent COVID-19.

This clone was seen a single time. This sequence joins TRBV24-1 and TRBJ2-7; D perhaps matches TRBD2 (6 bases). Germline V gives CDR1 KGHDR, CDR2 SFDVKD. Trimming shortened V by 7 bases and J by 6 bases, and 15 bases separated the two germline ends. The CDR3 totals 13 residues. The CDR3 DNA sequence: TGTGCCACCAGCCATACCGGGACTTTCGAGCAGTACTTC. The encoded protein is CATSHTGTFEQYF.

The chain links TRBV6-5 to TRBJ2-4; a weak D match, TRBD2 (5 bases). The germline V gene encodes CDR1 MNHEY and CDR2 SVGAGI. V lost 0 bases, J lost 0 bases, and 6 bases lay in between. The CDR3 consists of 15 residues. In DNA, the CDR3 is TGTGCCAGCAGTTACTCACTAGTAGCCAAAAACATTCAGTACTTC. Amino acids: CASSYSLVAKNIQYF.

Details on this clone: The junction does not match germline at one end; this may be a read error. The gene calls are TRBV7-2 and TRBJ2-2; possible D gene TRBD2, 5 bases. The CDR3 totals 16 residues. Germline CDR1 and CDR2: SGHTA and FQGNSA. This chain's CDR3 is CASSLAPSGGTGELFF. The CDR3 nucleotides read TGTGCCAGCAGCCTAGCCCCCTCGGGTGGCACCGGGGAGCTGTTTTTT.

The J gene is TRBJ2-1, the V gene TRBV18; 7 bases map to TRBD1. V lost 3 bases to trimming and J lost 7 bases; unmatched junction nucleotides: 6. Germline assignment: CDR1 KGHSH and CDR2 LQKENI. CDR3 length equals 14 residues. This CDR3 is CASSPPDRANEQFF. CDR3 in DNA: TGTGCCAGCTCACCGCCAGACAGGGCGAATGAGCAGTTCTTC.

The CDR3 region has the DNA TGCAGTGCTAGTAGGGGACAGGGGGCCACTGAAGCTTTCTTT. It translates to CSASRGQGATEAFF. This sequence joins TRBV20-1 and TRBJ1-1; the match to TRBD1 covers 12 bases. Germline CDR1 is DFQATT and CDR2 is SNEGSKA (reference sequence). The CDR3 is 14 residues long. The V and J ends lost 3 bases and 4 bases, in that order; junction bases with no gene match: 3.

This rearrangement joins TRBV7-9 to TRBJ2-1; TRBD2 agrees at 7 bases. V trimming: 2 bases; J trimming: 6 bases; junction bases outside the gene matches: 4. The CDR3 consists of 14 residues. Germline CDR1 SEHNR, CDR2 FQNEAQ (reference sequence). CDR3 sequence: CASSLSGMGNEQFF. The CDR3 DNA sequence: TGTGCCAGCAGCTTAAGCGGGATGGGCAATGAGCAGTTCTTC.